This T cell receptor (beta chain) was identified in a study of monozygotic twins with inflammatory bowel disease. Study findings and constraints: Any single strong signal or clonotype tied to IBD lacked support. Differing T cell subtypes remained indistinguishable.

A remark on this clonotype: Its target is unknown.

CDR1 is SGHDT, CDR2 YYEEEE, per germline. The CDR3 has 15 residues. There were approximately 4,000 ng of total RNA used for each TCR library. TCRdb reprocessed the 5' RACE reads and stores each CDR3 protein as one record, lacking DNA. This table lists about 380,000 distinct CDR3 sequences. The source is a human donor with ulcerative colitis or Crohn's disease, or a healthy co-twin of an affected twin (not recorded which). The chain is built from TRBV5-6 and TRBJ1-1; TCRdb returns TRBD1, unconfirmable since there is no DNA. The specimen was blood. CDR3: CASSLIRTGNTEAFF. Based on the CDR3 plus reference TRBV5-6 and TRBJ1-1, the full variable domain is DAGVTQSPTHLIKTRGQQVTLRCSPKSGHDTVSWYQQALGQGPQFIFQYYEEEERQRGNFPDRFSGHQFPNYSSELNVNALLLGDSALYLCASSLIRTGNTEAFFGQGTRLTVV.